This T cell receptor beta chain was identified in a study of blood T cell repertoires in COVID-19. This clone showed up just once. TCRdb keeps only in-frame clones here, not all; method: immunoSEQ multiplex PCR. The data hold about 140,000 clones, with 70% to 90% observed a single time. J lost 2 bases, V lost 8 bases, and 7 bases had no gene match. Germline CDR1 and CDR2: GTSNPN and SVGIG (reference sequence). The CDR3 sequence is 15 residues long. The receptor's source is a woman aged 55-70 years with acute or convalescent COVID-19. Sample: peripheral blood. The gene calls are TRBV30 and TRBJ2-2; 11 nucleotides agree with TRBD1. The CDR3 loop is CARGTGGENTGELFF. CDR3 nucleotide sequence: TGTGCCAGAGGGACAGGGGGTGAAAACACCGGGGAGCTGTTTTTT. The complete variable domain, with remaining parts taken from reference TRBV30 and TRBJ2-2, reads SQTIHQWPATLVQPVGSPLSLECTVEGTSNPNLYWYRQAAGRGLQLLFYSVGIGQISSEVPQNLSASRPQDRQFILSSKKLLLSDSGFYLCARGTGGENTGELFFGEGSRLTVL.